This entry lists 19 T cell receptor beta chains sequenced from one sample in a study of blood T cell repertoires in COVID-19. Sequencing was performed with immunoSEQ multiplex PCR; in TCRdb, only in-frame clones are kept and a portion is missing. The sample includes approximately 400,000 clones, around 83% of them seen just once. Input material: PBMCs or T cells enriched from blood (not recorded which). These receptors all stem from a woman between 45 and 60 years old who had recovered from COVID-19.

The rearrangement uses TRBV4-1 and TRBJ2-7; D is ambiguous. This CDR3 region has 13 residues. Trimming took 0 bases from V and 3 from J, leaving 6 bases between them. The V gene's germline CDR1 is MGHRA and CDR2 YSYEKL. The CDR3 is CASSQDSVYEQYF. The CDR3 coding sequence is TGCGCCAGCAGCCAAGATTCCGTCTACGAGCAGTACTTC.

The chain has TRBV3-1 (or the pseudogene TRBV3-2) and TRBJ2-5; 10 bases map to TRBD2. With V trimmed by 0 bases and J by 3 bases, 4 bases remained unmatched. The CDR3 length is 16 residues. Germline V gene data show CDR1 as LGHDT and CDR2 as YNNKEL (reference sequence). The CDR3, as DNA: TGTGCCAGCAGCCAAGATAGGCTAGCGGGGGAAGAGACCCAGTACTTC. Translating gives CASSQDRLAGEETQYF.

CDR3 amino acids: CASSETAGNTIYF. DNA of the CDR3: TGTGCCAGTAGTGAGACAGCTGGAAACACCATATATTTT. The chain joins TRBV19 to TRBJ1-3, with a possible D match to TRBD1 (5 bases). Germline-derived CDR1 and CDR2 are LNHDA and SQIVND (reference sequence). The CDR3 is 13 amino acids. The germline V and J ends were trimmed by 5 bases and 2 bases, with 7 bases remaining between them. The complete variable domain, with remaining parts taken from reference TRBV19 and TRBJ1-3, reads DGGITQSPKYLFRKEGQNVTLSCEQNLNHDAMYWYRQDPGQGLRLIYYSQIVNDFQKGDIAEGYSVSREKKESFPLTVTSAQKNPTAFYLCASSETAGNTIYFGEGSWLTVV.

The rearrangement uses TRBV7-2 and TRBJ1-2, with D maybe TRBD1 (5 bases). The germline CDR1 and CDR2 sequences are SGHTA and FQGNSA. V lost 2 bases and J 4 bases, leaving 11 bases between the germline ends. CDR3 length: 14 amino acids. CDR3 in DNA: TGTGCCAGCAGCTTACAAGCAGGGATCTATGGCTACACCTTC. It codes for CASSLQAGIYGYTF. The whole variable domain, remainder taken from reference TRBV7-2 and TRBJ1-2, is GAGVSQSPSNKVTEKGKDVELRCDPISGHTALYWYRQSLGQGLEFLIYFQGNSAPDKSGLPSDRFSAERTGGSVSTLTIQRTQQEDSAVYLCASSLQAGIYGYTFGSGTRLTVV.

The rearrangement links TRBV18 to TRBJ2-1, with 14 bases that match TRBD2. The length of the CDR3 is 17 residues. With V trimmed by 3 bases and J by 0 bases, 1 base remained unmatched. Germline values: CDR1 KGHSH, CDR2 LQKENI. The CDR3 region has the DNA TGTGCCAGCTCACCCGGGACTAGCGGGAGCTCCTACAATGAGCAGTTCTTC. This sequence encodes CASSPGTSGSSYNEQFF.

This clone was seen only once. V is TRBV9 and J is TRBJ1-1; TRBD1 agrees at 9 bases. The CDR3 runs to 17 residues. Germline V gene data show CDR1 as SGDLS and CDR2 as YYNGEE. The V segment lost 4 bases and the J segment 5 bases; nucleotides outside the gene matches: 15. Here the CDR3 DNA reads TGTGCCAGCAGCCCCCGGGGACAGGGAGTGGGGGGTACTGAAGCTTTCTTT. Protein sequence: CASSPRGQGVGGTEAFF.

The V call is TRBV7-9, the J call TRBJ1-1; TRBD1 matches at 10 bases. V trimming: 5 bases; J trimming: 4 bases; junction bases outside the gene matches: 10. Germline V gene data show CDR1 as SEHNR and CDR2 as FQNEAQ (reference sequence). CDR3 size: 16 residues. The CDR3 sequence is CASSPDPGQGSTEAFF. CDR3 coding DNA: TGTGCCAGCAGCCCTGATCCGGGACAGGGGAGCACTGAAGCTTTCTTT.

This clone occurred once. CDR3 sequence reads: CASSLSPIRNTIYF. For the CDR3, the DNA is TGTGCCAGCAGCTTAAGCCCGATCCGAAACACCATATATTTT. The V gene is TRBV7-2, the J gene TRBJ1-3; D unresolved. V was shortened by 2 bases and J by 5 bases, with 10 bases between the two germline ends. The germline gives CDR1 SGHTA, CDR2 FQGNSA. CDR3 length equals 14 residues.

This rearrangement joins TRBV14 to TRBJ2-1; TRBD2 aligns across 8 bases. The length of the CDR3 is 15 residues. CDR1 and CDR2 from the germline V gene are SGHDN and FVKESK. The trim removed 1 base at V and 8 bases at J, leaving 7 bases unmatched. The CDR3 here is CASSQVRGGLDEQFF. The CDR3 DNA sequence: TGTGCCAGCAGCCAAGTACGGGGGGGCCTCGATGAGCAGTTCTTC.

This chain uses TRBV25-1 with TRBJ1-4, with 7 bases fitting TRBD1. This CDR3 contains 16 residues. The germline V gene encodes CDR1 MGHDK and CDR2 SYGVNS. V lost 0 bases and J lost 5; bases outside the gene matches: 6. The CDR3 sequence: CASSEYSGQLNEKLFF. CDR3 DNA: TGTGCCAGCAGTGAATATTCGGGACAGTTAAATGAAAAACTGTTTTTT.

This clone has only one observation. The chain couples TRBV9 to TRBJ2-3; 8 nucleotides align to TRBD2. The CDR3 has 15 residues. CDR1 is SGDLS and CDR2 is YYNGEE in the germline V gene. V trimming: 4 bases; J trimming: 6 bases; junction bases outside the gene matches: 10. CDR3 residues: CASSKERGSFDTQYF. DNA of the CDR3: TGTGCCAGCAGCAAGGAGCGGGGGTCCTTTGATACGCAGTATTTT.

The V call is TRBV25-1, the J call TRBJ1-2; D not certain. The CDR3 totals 11 residues. CDR1 and CDR2 from the germline V gene are MGHDK and SYGVNS. V lost 6 bases to trimming and J lost 8 bases, with 10 bases between them. The CDR3 spells CASRLGGGYTF. The CDR3 coding sequence is TGTGCCAGCAGGCTAGGTGGGGGCTACACCTTC.

This rearrangement joins TRBV7-9 to TRBJ1-5, with TRBD1 as a possible D gene (5 bases). CDR3 size: 18 residues. Germline V CDR1 and CDR2: SEHNR, FQNEAQ (reference sequence). Trimming took off 1 base at V and 4 bases at J, with 20 bases between the two ends. The CDR3 nucleotides read TGTGCCAGCAGCTTAGGGGAAATGGAGACAGCCTTGAATCAGCCCCAGCATTTT. It specifies CASSLGEMETALNQPQHF. Full variable domain (rest looked up from reference TRBV7-9 and TRBJ1-5): DTGVSQNPRHKITKRGQNVTFRCDPISEHNRLYWYRQTLGQGPEFLTYFQNEAQLEKSRLLSDRFSAERPKGSFSTLEIQRTEQGDSAMYLCASSLGEMETALNQPQHFGDGTRLSIL.

This clone appeared a single time. The CDR3, as DNA: TGTGCCTGCCAAGAATGGGGAGGTGCGAACACTGAAGCTTTCTTT. Translating it yields CACQEWGGANTEAFF. V is TRBV30 and J is TRBJ1-1; D gene uncertain. This CDR3 is built from 15 residues. Germline V CDR1 and CDR2: GTSNPN, SVGIG (reference sequence). Trimming took off 6 bases at V and 1 base at J, with 18 bases between the two ends.

V and J are TRBV6-5 and TRBJ1-1, with D perhaps TRBD1 (6 bases). The germline V and J ends were trimmed by 2 bases and 0 bases, with 13 bases remaining between them. Germline V gene lookup returns CDR1 MNHEY and CDR2 SVGAGI. The CDR3 spans 16 residues. The CDR3 DNA reads TGTGCCAGCAGTTACAGGTCCAGGACAGTGAACACTGAAGCTTTCTTT. This translates into CASSYRSRTVNTEAFF.

The CDR3 DNA sequence: TGTGCCTGGAGGGCAGCGGGAGCGGGCGCCAAAAACATTCAGTACTTC. Translated, it gives CAWRAAGAGAKNIQYF. The chain uses TRBV30 and TRBJ2-4; TRBD2 matches at 8 bases. The CDR3 is 16 amino acids. The germline CDR1 and CDR2 sequences are GTSNPN and SVGIG (reference sequence). Trimming took 3 bases from V and 1 from J; bases not matched to a gene: 8.

Many counts were recorded for this clone. The rearrangement links TRBV6-2 or TRBV6-3 to TRBJ1-2; D is undetermined. This CDR3 comprises 14 residues. V was cut by 5 bases and J by 1 base, with 11 bases left in between. The germline V gene has CDR1 MNHEY and CDR2 SVGEGT. The CDR3 sequence is CASSDTVLNYGYTF. The CDR3 DNA sequence: TGTGCCAGCAGTGACACAGTGCTTAACTATGGCTACACCTTC.

The chain is built from TRBV6-2 or TRBV6-3 and TRBJ1-6; TRBD1 matches 9 bases. The CDR3 spans 14 residues. CDR1 MNHEY and CDR2 SVGEGT come from the germline V gene. Germline trimming cut 4 bases from V and 7 bases from J; bases unmatched to any gene: 2. CDR3 sequence (DNA): TGTGCCAGCAGTTTCGGGACAGGGAATTCACCCCTCCACTTT. As protein: CASSFGTGNSPLHF.

The chain employs TRBV15 and TRBJ2-7; 7 bases fit TRBD2. CDR1 and CDR2 (germline): LNHNV, YYDKDF (reference sequence). The V gene end was trimmed by 5 bases and the J gene end by 5 bases; junction bases not matched to a gene: 6. This CDR3 spans 13 amino acids. The CDR3 reads CATSGPGRDEQYF. CDR3 nucleotide sequence: TGTGCCACCAGCGGGCCAGGGAGGGACGAGCAGTACTTC.